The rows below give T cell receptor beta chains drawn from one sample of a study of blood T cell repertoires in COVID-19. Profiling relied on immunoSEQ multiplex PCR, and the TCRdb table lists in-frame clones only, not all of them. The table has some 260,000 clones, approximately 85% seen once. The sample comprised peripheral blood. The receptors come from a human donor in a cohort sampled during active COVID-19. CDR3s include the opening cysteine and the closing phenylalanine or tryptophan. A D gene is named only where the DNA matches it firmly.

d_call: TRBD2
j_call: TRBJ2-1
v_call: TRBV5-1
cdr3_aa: CASRKGEPLLAVSSYNEQFF

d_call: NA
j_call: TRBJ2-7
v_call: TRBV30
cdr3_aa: CAWGRGSGVEQYF

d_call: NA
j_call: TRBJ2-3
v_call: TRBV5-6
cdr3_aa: CASSLRAAGDTQYF

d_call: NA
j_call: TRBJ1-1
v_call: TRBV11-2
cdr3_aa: CASTPLTGGTEAFF

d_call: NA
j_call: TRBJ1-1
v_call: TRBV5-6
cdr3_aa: CASSLVSRGPTGMEAFF

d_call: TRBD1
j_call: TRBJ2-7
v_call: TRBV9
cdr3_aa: CASSVETGVPYEQYF

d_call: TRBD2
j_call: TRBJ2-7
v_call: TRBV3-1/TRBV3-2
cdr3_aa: CASSLLAGEKGYEQYF

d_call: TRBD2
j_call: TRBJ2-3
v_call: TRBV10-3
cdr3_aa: CAIGTSGVGDTQYF

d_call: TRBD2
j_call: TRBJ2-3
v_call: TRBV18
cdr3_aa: CASSASGGSPDTQYF

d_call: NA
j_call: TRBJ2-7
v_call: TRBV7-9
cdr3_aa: CASSDGGSSVSEQYF

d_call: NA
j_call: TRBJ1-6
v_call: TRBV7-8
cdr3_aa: CASSSLRVSGSQNSPLHF

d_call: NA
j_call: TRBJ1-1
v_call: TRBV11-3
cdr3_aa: CASSPSGGSAEAFF

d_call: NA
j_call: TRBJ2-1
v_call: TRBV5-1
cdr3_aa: CASSLTGGGSTYNEQFF

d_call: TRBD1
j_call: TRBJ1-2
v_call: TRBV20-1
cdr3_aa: CSASPGTANYGYTF

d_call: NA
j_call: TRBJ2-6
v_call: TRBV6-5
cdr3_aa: CASSGGSGANVLTF

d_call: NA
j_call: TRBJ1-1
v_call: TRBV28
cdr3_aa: CASYRARGTEAFF

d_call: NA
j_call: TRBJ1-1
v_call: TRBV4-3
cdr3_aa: CASSQVGGNTEAFF

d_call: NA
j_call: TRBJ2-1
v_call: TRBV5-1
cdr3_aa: CASRVYEALFYNEQFF

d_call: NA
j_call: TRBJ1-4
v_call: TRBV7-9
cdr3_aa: CASSRYATNEKLFF

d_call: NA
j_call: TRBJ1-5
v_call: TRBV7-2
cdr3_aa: CASSSRGNQPQHF

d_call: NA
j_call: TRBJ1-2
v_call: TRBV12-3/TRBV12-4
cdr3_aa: CASSLGTVPSYTF

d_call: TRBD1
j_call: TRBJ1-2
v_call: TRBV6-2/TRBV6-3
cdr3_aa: CASSDRGLAYGYTF

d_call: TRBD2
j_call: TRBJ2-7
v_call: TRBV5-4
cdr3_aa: CASSWTSGSREQYF

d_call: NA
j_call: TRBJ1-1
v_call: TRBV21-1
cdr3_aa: CASSTRQGSGAGTEAFF

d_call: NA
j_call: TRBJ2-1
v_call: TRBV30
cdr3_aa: CAWSEIGNEQFF

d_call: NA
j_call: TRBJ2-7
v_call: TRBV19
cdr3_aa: CASSIEGVNEQYF

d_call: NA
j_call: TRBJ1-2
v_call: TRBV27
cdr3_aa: CASSARGRYGYTF

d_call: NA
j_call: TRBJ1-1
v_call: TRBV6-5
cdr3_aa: CASSRTQGNTEAFF

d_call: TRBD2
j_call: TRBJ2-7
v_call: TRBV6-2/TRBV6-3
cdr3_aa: CASSQRRGLNYEQYF

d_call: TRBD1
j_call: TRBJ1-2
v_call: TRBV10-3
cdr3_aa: CAISGGQGQNYGYTF

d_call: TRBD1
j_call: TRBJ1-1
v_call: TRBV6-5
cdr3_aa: CASSYDRGVFTEAFF

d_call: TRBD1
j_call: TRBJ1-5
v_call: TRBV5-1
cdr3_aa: CASSTGTGVQPQHF

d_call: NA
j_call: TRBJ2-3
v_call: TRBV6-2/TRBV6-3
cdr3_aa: CASSPVGGRHTQYF

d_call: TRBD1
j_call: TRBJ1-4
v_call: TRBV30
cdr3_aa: CAWRTGAGEKLFF

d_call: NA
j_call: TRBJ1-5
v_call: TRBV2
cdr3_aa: CASRDVFLRGNQPQHF

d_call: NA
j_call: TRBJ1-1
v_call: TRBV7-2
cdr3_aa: CASSPLGVRNTEAFF

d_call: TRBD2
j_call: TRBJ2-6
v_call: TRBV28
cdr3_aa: CASRLAGVVSGANVLTF

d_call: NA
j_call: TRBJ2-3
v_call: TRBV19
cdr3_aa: CASSDSGRTYTDTQYF

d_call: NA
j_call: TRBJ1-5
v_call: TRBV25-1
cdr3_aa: CASSANMGQPQHF

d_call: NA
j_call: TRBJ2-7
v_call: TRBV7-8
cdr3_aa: CASSGRGGDEQYF

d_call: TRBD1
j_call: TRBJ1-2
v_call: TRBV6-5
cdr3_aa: CASRRDRGGRGGYTF

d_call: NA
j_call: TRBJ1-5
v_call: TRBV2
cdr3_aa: CASIQEVAQPQHF

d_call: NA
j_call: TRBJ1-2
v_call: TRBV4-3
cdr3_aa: CASSQEGASDYGYTF

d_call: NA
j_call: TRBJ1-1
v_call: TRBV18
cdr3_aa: CASLKELSTEAFF

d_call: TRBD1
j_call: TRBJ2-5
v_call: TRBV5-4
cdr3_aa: CASSLGTGGSETQYF

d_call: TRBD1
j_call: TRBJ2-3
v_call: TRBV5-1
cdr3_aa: CASSSRQGGSTDTQYF

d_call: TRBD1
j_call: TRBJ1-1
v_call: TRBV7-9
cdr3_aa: CASSRTGGAEAFF

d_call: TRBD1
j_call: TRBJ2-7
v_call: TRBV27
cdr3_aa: CASSWTGGNYEQYF

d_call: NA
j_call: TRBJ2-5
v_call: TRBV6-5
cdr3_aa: CASIPGTYETQYF

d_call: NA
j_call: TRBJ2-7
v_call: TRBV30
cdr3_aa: CACFLRRAGEQYF

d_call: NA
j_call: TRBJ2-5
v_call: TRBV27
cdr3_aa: CASSLAGKETQYF

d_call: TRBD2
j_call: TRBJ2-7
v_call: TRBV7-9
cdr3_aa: CASSLEPGGEQYF

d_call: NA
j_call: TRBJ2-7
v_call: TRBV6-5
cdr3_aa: CASSYSSGAAYEQYF

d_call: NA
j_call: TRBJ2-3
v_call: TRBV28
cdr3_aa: CASSVAGPTDTQYF

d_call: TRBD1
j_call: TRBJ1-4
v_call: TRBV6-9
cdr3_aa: CASSYFSWTGGAGAGGEKLFF

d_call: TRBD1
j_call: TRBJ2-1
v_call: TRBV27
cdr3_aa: CASSSSTGEADNEQFF

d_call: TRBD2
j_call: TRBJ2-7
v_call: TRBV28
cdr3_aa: CASSLSGRAFYEQYF

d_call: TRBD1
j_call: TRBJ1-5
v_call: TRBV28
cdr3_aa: CASSLRQGNQPQHF

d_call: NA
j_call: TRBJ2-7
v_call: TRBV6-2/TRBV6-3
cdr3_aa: CASSQGNEQYF

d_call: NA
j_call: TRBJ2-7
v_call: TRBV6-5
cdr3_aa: CASSYEPKSGEQYF